This T cell receptor (beta chain) is from a study of blood T cell repertoires in COVID-19. Study details: Sources were T cells, B-cell-depleted T cells, or PBMCs; the material itself was cDNA or gDNA.

In the original analysis: Cell counts per sample came from amplifying reference gene primers. The data were produced by immunoSEQ multiplex PCR, yet TCRdb's version contains in-frame clones alone and is incomplete. That table is the source of V, J and clone size, and D and trimming were worked out from the DNA. This sample has 250,000 or so clones, with around nine tenths found just once. V shed 1 base, J shed 2 bases, and the junction held 1 base outside the gene matches. This CDR3 has 14 amino acids. Germline CDR1 reads SEHNR; CDR2 reads FQNEAQ (reference sequence). This TCR was sampled from a man older than 75 with acute or convalescent COVID-19. The sample comprised peripheral blood. The V call is TRBV7-9, the J call TRBJ1-1, with TRBD1 matching 7 bases. This chain's CDR3 is CASSLEGANTEAFF. As DNA, the CDR3 is TGTGCCAGCAGCTTAGAGGGGGCTAACACTGAAGCTTTCTTT.